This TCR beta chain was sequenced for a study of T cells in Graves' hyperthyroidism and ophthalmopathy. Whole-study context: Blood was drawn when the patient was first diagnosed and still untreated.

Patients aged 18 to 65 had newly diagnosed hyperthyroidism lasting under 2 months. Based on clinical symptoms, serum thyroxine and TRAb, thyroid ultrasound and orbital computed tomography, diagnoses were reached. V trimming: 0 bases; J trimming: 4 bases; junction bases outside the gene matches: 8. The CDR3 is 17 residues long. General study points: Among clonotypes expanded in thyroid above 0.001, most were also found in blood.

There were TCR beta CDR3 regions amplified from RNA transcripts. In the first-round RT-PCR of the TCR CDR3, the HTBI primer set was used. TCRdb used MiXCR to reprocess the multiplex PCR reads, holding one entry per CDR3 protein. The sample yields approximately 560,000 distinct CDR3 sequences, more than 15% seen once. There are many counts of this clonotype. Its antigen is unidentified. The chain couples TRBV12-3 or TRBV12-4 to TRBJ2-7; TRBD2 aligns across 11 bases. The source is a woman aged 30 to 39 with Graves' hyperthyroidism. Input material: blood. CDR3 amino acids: CASSLARLAGGTYEQYF. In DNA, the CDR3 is TGTGCCAGCAGTTTAGCGCGGCTAGCGGGAGGAACTTACGAGCAGTACTTC.